This T cell receptor beta chain is drawn from a study of blood T cell repertoires in COVID-19. The overall study: Whether acute or convalescent, the COVID-19 samples came from the United States, Italy and Spain. The analysed material was cDNA or gDNA that came from T cells, B-cell-depleted T cells, or PBMCs.

Per the authors' pipeline: Researchers report that nucleated cell counts were estimated from reference gene primer amplification. Clones were sequenced by immunoSEQ multiplex PCR, and TCRdb holds only the in-frame ones, with some missing. The D gene and trimming were derived from the DNA, and the V and J assignments and clone size from that table. The sample includes about 300,000 clones, 83% seen only once; the top ten take over 9%. The sequenced sample was peripheral blood. The clonotype comes from a woman between 45 and 65 years old who had recovered from COVID-19.

CDR3 sequence (DNA): TGTGCCAGTAGTCGGACGGGACTAGCGGAGAGCACAGATACGCAGTATTTT. Protein sequence: CASSRTGLAESTDTQYF. This chain uses TRBV19 with TRBJ2-3, with 11 bases fitting TRBD2. J lost 0 bases, V lost 5 bases, and 7 bases had no gene match. CDR3 length: 17 amino acids. Germline CDR1 reads LNHDA; CDR2 reads SQIVND (reference sequence).